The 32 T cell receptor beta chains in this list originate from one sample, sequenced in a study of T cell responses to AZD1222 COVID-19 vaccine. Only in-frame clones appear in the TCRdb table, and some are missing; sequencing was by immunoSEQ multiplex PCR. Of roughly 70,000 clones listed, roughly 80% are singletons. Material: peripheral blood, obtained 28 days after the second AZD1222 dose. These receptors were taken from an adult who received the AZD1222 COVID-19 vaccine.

The CDR3 reads CASSTRGGDQPQHF. The CDR3 coding sequence is TGTGCCAGCAGTACCAGGGGGGGGGATCAGCCCCAGCATTTT. This sequence joins TRBV6-2 or TRBV6-3 and TRBJ1-5; 7 bases map to TRBD1. Germline V lookup: CDR1 MNHEY, CDR2 SVGEGT. CDR3 length equals 14 residues. The ends lost 5 bases at V and 5 bases at J; junction bases unmatched: 6.

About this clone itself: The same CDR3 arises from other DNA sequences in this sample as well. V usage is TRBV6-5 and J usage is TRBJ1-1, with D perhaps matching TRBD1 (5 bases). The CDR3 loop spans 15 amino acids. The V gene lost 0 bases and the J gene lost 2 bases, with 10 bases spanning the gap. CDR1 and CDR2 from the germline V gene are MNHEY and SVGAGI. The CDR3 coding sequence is TGTGCCAGCAGTTACTCGGCCAGGGCTAACACTGAAGCTTTCTTT. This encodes CASSYSARANTEAFF.

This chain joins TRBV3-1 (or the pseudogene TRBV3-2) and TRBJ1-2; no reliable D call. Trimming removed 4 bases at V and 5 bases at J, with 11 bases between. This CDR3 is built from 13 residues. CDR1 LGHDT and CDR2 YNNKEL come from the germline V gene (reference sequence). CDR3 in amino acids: CASSPTPPYGYTF. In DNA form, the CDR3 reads TGTGCCAGCAGCCCTACACCACCTTATGGCTACACCTTC.

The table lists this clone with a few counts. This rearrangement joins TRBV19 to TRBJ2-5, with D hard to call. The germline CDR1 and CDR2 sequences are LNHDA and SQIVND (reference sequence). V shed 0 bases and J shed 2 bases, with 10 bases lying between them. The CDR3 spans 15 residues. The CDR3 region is CASSIDKSRQETQYF. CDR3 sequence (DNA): TGTGCCAGTAGTATAGATAAGTCCAGACAAGAGACCCAGTACTTC.

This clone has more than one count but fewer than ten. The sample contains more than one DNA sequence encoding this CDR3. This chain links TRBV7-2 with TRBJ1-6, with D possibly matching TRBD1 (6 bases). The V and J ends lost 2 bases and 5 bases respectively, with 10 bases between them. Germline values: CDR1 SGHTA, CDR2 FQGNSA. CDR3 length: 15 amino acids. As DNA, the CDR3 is TGTGCCAGCAGCTTACCAGGGGTGAATAATTCACCCCTCCACTTT. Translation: CASSLPGVNNSPLHF.

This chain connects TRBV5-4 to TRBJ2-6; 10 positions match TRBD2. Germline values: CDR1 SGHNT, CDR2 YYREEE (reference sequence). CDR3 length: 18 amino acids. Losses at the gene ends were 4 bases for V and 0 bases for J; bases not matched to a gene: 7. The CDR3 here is CASSPSSGGYSGANVLTF. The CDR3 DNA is TGTGCCAGCAGCCCTTCTAGCGGGGGTTACTCTGGGGCCAACGTCCTGACTTTC.

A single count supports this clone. The CDR3 reads CASSVNRVRFDYTF. In DNA form, the CDR3 reads TGTGCCAGCAGCGTTAACAGGGTACGGTTTGACTACACCTTC. The J gene is TRBJ1-2, the V gene TRBV11-2; possibly TRBD1 for D (6 bases). This CDR3 region has 14 residues. Germline V CDR1 and CDR2: SGHAT, FQNNGV. V lost 5 bases, J lost 10 bases, and 20 bases lay in between. Together with reference TRBV11-2 and TRBJ1-2, the CDR3 gives the full variable domain: EAGVAQSPRYKIIEKRQSVAFWCNPISGHATLYWYQQILGQGPKLLIQFQNNGVVDDSQLPKDRFSAERLKGVDSTLKIQPAKLEDSAVYLCASSVNRVRFDYTFGSGTRLTVV.

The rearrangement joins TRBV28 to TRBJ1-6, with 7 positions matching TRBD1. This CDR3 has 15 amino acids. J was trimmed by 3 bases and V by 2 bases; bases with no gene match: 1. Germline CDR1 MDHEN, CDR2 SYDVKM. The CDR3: CASSLTGVYNSPLHF. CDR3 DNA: TGTGCCAGCAGTTTAACAGGGGTCTATAATTCACCCCTCCACTTT.

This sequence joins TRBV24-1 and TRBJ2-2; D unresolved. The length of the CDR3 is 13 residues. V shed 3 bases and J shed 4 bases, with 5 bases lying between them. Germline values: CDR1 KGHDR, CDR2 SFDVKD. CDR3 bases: TGTGCCACCAGTGATACTGTCACCGGGGAGCTGTTTTTT. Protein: CATSDTVTGELFF.

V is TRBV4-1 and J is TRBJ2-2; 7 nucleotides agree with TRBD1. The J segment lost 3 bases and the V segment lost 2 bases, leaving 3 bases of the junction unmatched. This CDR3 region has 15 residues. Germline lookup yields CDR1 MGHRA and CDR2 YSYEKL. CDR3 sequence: CASSQPGTDTGELFF. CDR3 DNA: TGCGCCAGCAGCCAACCGGGGACAGACACCGGGGAGCTGTTTTTT.

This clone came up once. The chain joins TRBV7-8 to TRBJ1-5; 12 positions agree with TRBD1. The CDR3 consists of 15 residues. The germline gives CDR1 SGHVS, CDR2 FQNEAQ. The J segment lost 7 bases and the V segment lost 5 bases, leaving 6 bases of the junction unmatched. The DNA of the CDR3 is TGTGCCAGCAGCACCGGGACAGGGGGCCAACAGCCCCAGCATTTT. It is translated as CASSTGTGGQQPQHF.

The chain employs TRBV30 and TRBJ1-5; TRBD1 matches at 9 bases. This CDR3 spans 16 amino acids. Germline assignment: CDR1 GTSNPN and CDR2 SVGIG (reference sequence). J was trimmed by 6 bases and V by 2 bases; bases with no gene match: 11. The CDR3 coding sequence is TGTGCCTGGAGTCATCTCCCGGGACAGGGTGGTCAGCCCCAGCATTTT. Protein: CAWSHLPGQGGQPQHF.

For the CDR3, the DNA is TGTGCCAGCAGCCCCAGGACAGGGACGGACTCTGGCTACACCTTC. This sequence encodes CASSPRTGTDSGYTF. The chain joins TRBV7-9 to TRBJ1-2; 8 bases fit TRBD1. This CDR3 has 15 amino acids. Germline CDR1 is SEHNR and CDR2 is FQNEAQ (reference sequence). V lost 5 bases to trimming and J lost 7 bases; unmatched junction nucleotides: 12.

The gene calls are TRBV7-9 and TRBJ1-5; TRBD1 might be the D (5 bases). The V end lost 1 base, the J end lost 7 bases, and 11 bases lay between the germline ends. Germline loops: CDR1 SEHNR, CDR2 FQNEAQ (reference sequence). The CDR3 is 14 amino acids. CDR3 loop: CASSLESGGQPQHF. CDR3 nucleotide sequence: TGTGCCAGCAGCTTAGAGTCTGGGGGACAGCCCCAGCATTTT.

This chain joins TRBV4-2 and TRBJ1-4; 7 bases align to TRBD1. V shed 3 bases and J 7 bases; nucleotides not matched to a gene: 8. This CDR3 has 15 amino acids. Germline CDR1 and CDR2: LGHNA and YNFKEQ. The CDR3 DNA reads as TGTGCCAGCAGCCAGACAGGGAGAAGGCTTGAAAAACTGTTTTTT. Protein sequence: CASSQTGRRLEKLFF.

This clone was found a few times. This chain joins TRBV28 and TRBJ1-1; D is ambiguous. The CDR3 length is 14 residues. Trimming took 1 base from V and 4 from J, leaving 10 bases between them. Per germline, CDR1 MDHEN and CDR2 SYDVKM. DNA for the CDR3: TGTGCCAGCAGTTTATTACTGGGTGTCACTGAAGCTTTCTTT. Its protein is CASSLLLGVTEAFF.

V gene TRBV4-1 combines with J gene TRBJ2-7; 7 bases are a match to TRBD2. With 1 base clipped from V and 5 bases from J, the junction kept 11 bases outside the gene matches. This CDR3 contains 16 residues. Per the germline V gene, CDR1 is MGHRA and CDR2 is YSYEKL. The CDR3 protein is CASSQAAGRGSNEQYF. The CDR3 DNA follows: TGCGCCAGCAGCCAAGCTGCGGGGAGGGGAAGCAACGAGCAGTACTTC.

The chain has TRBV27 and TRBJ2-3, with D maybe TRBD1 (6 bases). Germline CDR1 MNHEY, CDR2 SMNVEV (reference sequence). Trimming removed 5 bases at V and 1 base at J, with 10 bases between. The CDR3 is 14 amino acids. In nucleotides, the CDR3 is TGTGCCAGCAGTCAGGGGACGGGCACAGATACGCAGTATTTT. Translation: CASSQGTGTDTQYF.

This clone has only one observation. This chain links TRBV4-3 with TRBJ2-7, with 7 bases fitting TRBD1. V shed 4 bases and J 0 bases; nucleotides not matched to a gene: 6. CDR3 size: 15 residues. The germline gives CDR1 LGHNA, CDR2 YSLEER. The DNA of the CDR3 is TGCGCCAGCAGCCGAGACAGGGCGGCCTCCTACGAGCAGTACTTC. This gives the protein CASSRDRAASYEQYF.

This CDR3 reads CASSIGTSGGDPYNEQFF. The CDR3 region has the DNA TGTGCCAGCAGCATCGGGACTAGCGGGGGTGATCCGTACAATGAGCAGTTCTTC. This sequence joins TRBV9 and TRBJ2-1; 14 nucleotides match TRBD2. This CDR3 region has 18 residues. Germline CDR1 is SGDLS and CDR2 is YYNGEE. V dropped 4 bases and J dropped 4; count of bases not matched to a gene: 10.

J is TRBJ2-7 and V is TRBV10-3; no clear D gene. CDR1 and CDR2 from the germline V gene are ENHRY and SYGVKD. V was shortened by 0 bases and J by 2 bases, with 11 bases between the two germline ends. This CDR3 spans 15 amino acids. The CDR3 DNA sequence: TGTGCCATCAGTGAGTCGATTTTGGCCACCTACGAGCAGTACTTC. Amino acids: CAISESILATYEQYF.

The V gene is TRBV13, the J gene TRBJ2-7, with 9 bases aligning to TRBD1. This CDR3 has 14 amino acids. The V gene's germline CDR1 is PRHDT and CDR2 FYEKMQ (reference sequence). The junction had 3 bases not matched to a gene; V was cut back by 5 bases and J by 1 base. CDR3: CASSPDRGSYEQYF. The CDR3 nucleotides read TGTGCCAGCAGCCCCGACAGGGGGTCCTACGAGCAGTACTTC. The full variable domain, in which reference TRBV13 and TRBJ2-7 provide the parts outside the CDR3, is AAGVIQSPRHLIKEKRETATLKCYPIPRHDTVYWYQQGPGQDPQFLISFYEKMQSDKGSIPDRFSAQQFSDYHSELNMSSLELGDSALYFCASSPDRGSYEQYFGPGTRLTVT.

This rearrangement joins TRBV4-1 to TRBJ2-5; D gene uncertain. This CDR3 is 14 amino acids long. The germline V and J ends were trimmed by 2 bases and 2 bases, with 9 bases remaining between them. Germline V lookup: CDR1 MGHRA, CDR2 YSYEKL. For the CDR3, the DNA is TGCGCCAGCAGCCAAAGTTCACCTCAAGAGACCCAGTACTTC. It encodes CASSQSSPQETQYF.

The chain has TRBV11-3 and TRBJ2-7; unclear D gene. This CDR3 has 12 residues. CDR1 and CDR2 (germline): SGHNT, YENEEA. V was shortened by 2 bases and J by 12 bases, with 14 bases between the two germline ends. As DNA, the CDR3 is TGTGCCAGCAGCTTAAAAGGCGGTAGGGTGTACTTC. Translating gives CASSLKGGRVYF. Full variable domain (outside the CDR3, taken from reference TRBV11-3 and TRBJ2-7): EAGVVQSPRYKIIEKKQPVAFWCNPISGHNTLYWYLQNLGQGPELLIRYENEEAVDDSQLPKDRFSAERLKGVDSTLKIQPAELGDSAVYLCASSLKGGRVYFGPGTRLTVT.

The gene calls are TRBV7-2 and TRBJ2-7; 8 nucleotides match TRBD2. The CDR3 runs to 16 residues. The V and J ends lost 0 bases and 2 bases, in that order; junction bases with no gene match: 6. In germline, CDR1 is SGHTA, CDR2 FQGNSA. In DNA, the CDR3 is TGTGCCAGCAGCTTAGCGGGGGCGGGGGGCGCCTACGAGCAGTACTTC. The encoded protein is CASSLAGAGGAYEQYF.

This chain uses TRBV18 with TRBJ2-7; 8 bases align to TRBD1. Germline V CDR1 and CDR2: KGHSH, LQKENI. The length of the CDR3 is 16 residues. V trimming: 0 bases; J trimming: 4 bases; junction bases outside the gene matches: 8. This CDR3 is CASSPPTAGGLYEQYF. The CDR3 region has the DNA TGTGCCAGCTCACCACCCACCGCAGGGGGCTTGTACGAGCAGTACTTC.

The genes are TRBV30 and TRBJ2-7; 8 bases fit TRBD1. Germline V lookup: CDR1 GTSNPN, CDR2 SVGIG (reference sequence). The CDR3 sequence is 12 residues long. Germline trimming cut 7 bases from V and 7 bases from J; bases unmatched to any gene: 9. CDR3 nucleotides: TGTGCCTCCAGGACAGGGAGTTGGGAGCAGTACTTC. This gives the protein CASRTGSWEQYF.

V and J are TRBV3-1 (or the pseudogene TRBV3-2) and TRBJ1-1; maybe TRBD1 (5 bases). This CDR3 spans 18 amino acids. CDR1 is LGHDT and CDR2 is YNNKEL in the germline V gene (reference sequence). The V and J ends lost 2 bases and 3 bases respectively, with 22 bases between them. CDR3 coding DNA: TGTGCCAGCAGCCAATGGGGGGGGAATCCCGCGATGGACACTGAAGCTTTCTTT. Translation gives CASSQWGGNPAMDTEAFF.

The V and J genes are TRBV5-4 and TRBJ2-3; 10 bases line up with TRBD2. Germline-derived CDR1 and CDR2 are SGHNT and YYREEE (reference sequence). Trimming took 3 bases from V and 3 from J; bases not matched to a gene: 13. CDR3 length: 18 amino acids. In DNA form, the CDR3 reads TGTGCCAGCAGCTCCCCCGAGCGGGGGGGGCTATTGACAGATACGCAGTATTTT. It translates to CASSSPERGGLLTDTQYF.

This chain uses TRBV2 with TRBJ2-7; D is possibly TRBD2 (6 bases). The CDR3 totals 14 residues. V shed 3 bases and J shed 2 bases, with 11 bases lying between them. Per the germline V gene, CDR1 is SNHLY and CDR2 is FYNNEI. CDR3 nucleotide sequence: TGTGCCAGCAGTGAGGGAGCGGGTGCCTACGAGCAGTACTTC. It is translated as CASSEGAGAYEQYF. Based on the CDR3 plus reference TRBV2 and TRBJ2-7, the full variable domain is EPEVTQTPSHQVTQMGQEVILRCVPISNHLYFYWYRQILGQKVEFLVSFYNNEISEKSEIFDDQFSVERPDGSNFTLKIRSTKLEDSAMYFCASSEGAGAYEQYFGPGTRLTVT.

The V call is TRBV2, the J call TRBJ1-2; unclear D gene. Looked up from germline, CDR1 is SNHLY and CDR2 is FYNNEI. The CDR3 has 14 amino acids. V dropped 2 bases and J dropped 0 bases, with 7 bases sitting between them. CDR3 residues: CASSESTANYGYTF. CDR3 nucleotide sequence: TGTGCCAGCAGTGAATCAACAGCTAACTATGGCTACACCTTC.

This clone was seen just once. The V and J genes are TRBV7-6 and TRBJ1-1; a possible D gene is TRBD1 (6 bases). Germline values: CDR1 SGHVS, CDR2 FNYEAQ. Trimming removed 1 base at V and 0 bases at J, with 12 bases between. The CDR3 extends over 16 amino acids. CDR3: CASSLGAPGVNTEAFF. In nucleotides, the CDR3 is TGTGCCAGCAGCTTAGGGGCCCCAGGGGTGAACACTGAAGCTTTCTTT. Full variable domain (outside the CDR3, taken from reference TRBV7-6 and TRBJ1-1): GAGVSQSPRYKVTKRGQDVALRCDPISGHVSLYWYRQALGQGPEFLTYFNYEAQQDKSGLPNDRFSAERPEGSISTLTIQRTEQRDSAMYRCASSLGAPGVNTEAFFGQGTRLTVV.